Below, one TCR beta chain is given with its context. Its antigen is not identified. Whoever was chosen for sequencing had shown CD8+CD57+ cell expansion by flow cytometry. Each patient had severe acquired aplastic anemia. This sample was taken from a study of CD8+CD57+ T cells in acquired aplastic anemia. The template used for profiling TCR beta VDJ and CDR3 was genomic DNA. TCRdb itself ran the reads through MiXCR, one entry per CDR3 protein. The sample holds under 350,000 distinct CDR3 sequences, roughly 53% seen once. General study points: The number of CD8+ CDR3 sequences shared by patients and controls was about 30. The CD8+ Simpson's diversity of patients and controls was not significantly different.

The CDR3 consists of 18 residues. V was trimmed by 0 bases and J by 5 bases, leaving 19 bases between them. Germline V gene lookup returns CDR1 MNHNS and CDR2 SASEGT. The sequence came from a human donor with aplastic anemia. The chain has TRBV6-1 and TRBJ1-4; perhaps TRBD1 as D (6 bases). The sequencing sample was made of sorted CD4+, CD8+, or CD8+CD57+ T cells (not recorded which) from PBMCs. The CDR3 sequence: CASSEAGTGGALNEKLFF. The CDR3 bases are TGTGCCAGCAGTGAAGCAGGGACCGGGGGGGCCCTCAATGAAAAACTGTTTTTT.